This T cell receptor beta chain was profiled in a study of OX40 agonist ivuxolimab in advanced cancers. The wider study: Partial responses were observed in three patients, of whom one had hepatocellular carcinoma and two had cutaneous melanoma.

This CDR3 has 11 residues. J lost 6 bases, V lost 5 bases, and 1 base had no gene match. Germline V gene data show CDR1 as SEHNR and CDR2 as FQNEAQ (reference sequence). Drawing of blood for sampling happened at baseline, at cycle 4 day 1, and at cycle 7 day 1. The table came from immunoSEQ multiplex PCR; TCRdb's copy has only in-frame clones and leaves some out. The sample shows approximately 44,000 clones, roughly nine tenths of them seen only once. The sequence derives from an adult with an advanced solid tumor such as melanoma, head and neck, liver or kidney cancer. The chain combines TRBV7-9 with TRBJ2-7; 7 bases line up with TRBD2. This sample comprised CD4+ or CD8+ T cells sorted from blood, obtained in a trial of the OX40 agonist ivuxolimab. The CDR3 sequence: CASSAGVEQYF. The CDR3 nucleotides are TGTGCCAGCAGCGCGGGGGTCGAGCAGTACTTC.